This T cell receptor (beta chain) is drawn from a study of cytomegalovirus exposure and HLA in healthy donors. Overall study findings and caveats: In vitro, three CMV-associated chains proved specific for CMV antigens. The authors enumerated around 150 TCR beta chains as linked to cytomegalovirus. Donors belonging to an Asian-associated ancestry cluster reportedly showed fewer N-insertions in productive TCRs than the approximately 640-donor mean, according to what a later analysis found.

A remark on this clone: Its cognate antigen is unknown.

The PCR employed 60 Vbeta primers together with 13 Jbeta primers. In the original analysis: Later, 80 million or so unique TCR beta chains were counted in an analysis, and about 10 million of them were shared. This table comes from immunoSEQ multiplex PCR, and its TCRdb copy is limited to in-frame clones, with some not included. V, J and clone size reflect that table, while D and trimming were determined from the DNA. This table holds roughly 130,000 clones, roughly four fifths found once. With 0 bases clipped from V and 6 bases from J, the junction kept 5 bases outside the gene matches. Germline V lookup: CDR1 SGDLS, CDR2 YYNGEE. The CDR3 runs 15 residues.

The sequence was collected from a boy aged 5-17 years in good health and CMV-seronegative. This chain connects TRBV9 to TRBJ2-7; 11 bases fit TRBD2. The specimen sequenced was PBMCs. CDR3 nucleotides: TGTGCCAGCAGCGTAGAAGAGACTAGCGGGACCGAGCAGTACTTC. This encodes CASSVEETSGTEQYF.